Listed below are T cell receptor beta chains from one sample, sequenced in a study of radiotherapy plus CTLA-4 blockade in lung cancer. Using immunoSEQ multiplex PCR, the repertoire was profiled, and TCRdb retains in-frame clones only, with some absent. Here the sample spans approximately 97,000 clones, around 82% being singletons. This sample comprised peripheral blood, obtained from a patient treated with radiotherapy plus ipilimumab. The receptor set was obtained from a human donor with non-small cell lung cancer who had stable disease on radiotherapy plus ipilimumab. Each CDR3 is given with its conserved first and last residue. Each record gives: V gene, CDR3 length, J gene, D gene, clone size, CDR3 DNA, CDR3 protein. The D gene is left open where the match is weak. Some rows mark clone size as missing; the rest say once, few, many or name a class of expanded clone.

TRBV5-1,15,TRBJ2-2,NA,NA,TGCGCCAGCAGTCAGTCCCGGGGGAACACCGGGGAGCTGTTTTTT,CASSQSRGNTGELFF
TRBV4-1,15,TRBJ1-5,TRBD1,NA,TGCGCCAGCAGCCAAAACAGGGGCCGCAATCAGCCCCAGCATTTT,CASSQNRGRNQPQHF
TRBV14,15,TRBJ1-2,TRBD1,NA,TGTGCCAGCAGCCTCCACAGGACAGGGGTTTATGGCTACACCTTC,CASSLHRTGVYGYTF
TRBV28,13,TRBJ2-5,NA,NA,TGTGCCAGCGAGAGACGGGTGATACAGACCCAGTACTTC,CASERRVIQTQYF
TRBV4-1,15,TRBJ1-1,NA,NA,TGCGCCAGCAGCCAAGAAGAGGTGCCGAACACTGAAGCTTTCTTT,CASSQEEVPNTEAFF
TRBV10-3,17,TRBJ2-3,TRBD2,NA,TGTGCCATCAGTGAGGGACTAGCGGGGGGGCCTGGAGATACGCAGTATTTT,CAISEGLAGGPGDTQYF
TRBV19,16,TRBJ2-5,TRBD2,NA,TGTGCCAGTAGTATAGGTGGACTAGCGGGGAAAGAGACCCAGTACTTC,CASSIGGLAGKETQYF
TRBV5-1,13,TRBJ2-3,NA,NA,TGCGCCAGCAGCTTGGCCGGCGGGGATACGCAGTATTTT,CASSLAGGDTQYF
TRBV7-9,15,TRBJ2-5,NA,NA,TGTGCCAGCAGCTTAATCGGTCAGGGGCAGGAGACCCAGTACTTC,CASSLIGQGQETQYF
TRBV5-5,14,TRBJ2-7,TRBD2,NA,TGTGCCAGCAGCTCGGGACTAGCGTTAAACGAGCAGTACTTC,CASSSGLALNEQYF
TRBV7-9,15,TRBJ1-6,NA,few,TGTGCCAGCAGCCACGCCCAGGGATATAATTCACCCCTCCACTTT,CASSHAQGYNSPLHF
TRBV18,15,TRBJ2-7,TRBD2,NA,TGTGCCAGCTCCTCAGAGGCGGGAGGGTGGCGAGAGCAGTACTTC,CASSSEAGGWREQYF
TRBV25-1,15,TRBJ1-4,TRBD1,NA,TGTGCCAGCAGTAAACAGGGGGCAGGAGGTGAAAAACTGTTTTTT,CASSKQGAGGEKLFF
TRBV5-6,15,TRBJ1-4,TRBD1,NA,TGTGCCAGCAGCGAACAGGGGGCAAGGGTTGAAAAACTGTTTTTT,CASSEQGARVEKLFF
TRBV18,14,TRBJ1-5,NA,NA,TGTGCCAGCTCCTCACAGGGACGGGATCAGCCCCAGCATTTT,CASSSQGRDQPQHF
TRBV19,14,TRBJ1-2,NA,NA,TGTGCCAGTAACCCACCGGGACGGAACTATGGCTACACCTTC,CASNPPGRNYGYTF
TRBV2,15,TRBJ2-1,NA,NA,TGTGCCAGCGACCAGGGGTTTAGCTCCTACAATGAGCAGTTCTTC,CASDQGFSSYNEQFF
TRBV18,12,TRBJ2-7,TRBD1,once,TGTGCCAGCTCACCTACAGGGGTCGAGCAGTACTTC,CASSPTGVEQYF
TRBV6-6,15,TRBJ1-3,TRBD1,few,TGTGCCAGCACCATACAGGGGGGCTCTGGAAACACCATATATTTT,CASTIQGGSGNTIYF
TRBV28,12,TRBJ1-1,NA,NA,TGTGCCAGCAGCACGGGAATCCCTGAAGCTTTCTTT,CASSTGIPEAFF
TRBV6-1,14,TRBJ2-3,NA,few,TGTGCCAGCAGGACGGGGTACGTGAAAGATACGCAGTATTTT,CASRTGYVKDTQYF
TRBV25-1,10,TRBJ2-7,TRBD2,NA,TGTGTCCCGGGGAGGGACGAGCAGTACTTC,CVPGRDEQYF
TRBV7-9,14,TRBJ2-5,TRBD2,NA,TGTGCCAGCAGCCGACTAGCGGGAGCTGAGACCCAGTACTTC,CASSRLAGAETQYF
TRBV5-1,13,TRBJ2-3,NA,NA,TGCGCCAGCAGCTTGGTGGGTACAGATACGCAGTATTTT,CASSLVGTDTQYF
TRBV28,17,TRBJ1-2,NA,NA,TGTGCCAGCAGTTCCCCCCGCGTGGGAGGGGGAAACCATGGCTACACCTTC,CASSSPRVGGGNHGYTF
TRBV18,15,TRBJ1-1,NA,NA,TGTGCCAGCTCACCACCGAGGCCGGCGGCGACTGAAGCTTTCTTT,CASSPPRPAATEAFF
TRBV11-2,16,TRBJ2-3,TRBD2,once,TGTGCCAGCAGCTTAGTTGCGGGAGGGAGCACAGATACGCAGTATTTT,CASSLVAGGSTDTQYF
TRBV11-2,14,TRBJ2-1,NA,NA,TGTGCCAGCAGCCCCCGAGGGCCTTCCCATGAGCAGTTCTTC,CASSPRGPSHEQFF
TRBV11-2,15,TRBJ1-3,NA,few,TGTGCCAGCAGCTTAGTCGGGGTCTCTGGAAACACCATATATTTT,CASSLVGVSGNTIYF
TRBV27,11,TRBJ1-1,TRBD1,NA,TGTGCCAGCAGCAGGGGGACTGAAGCTTTCTTT,CASSRGTEAFF
TRBV2,17,TRBJ2-3,TRBD2,few,TGTGCCAGCCTACTAGCGGGGGGCCTCGGATCAACAGATACGCAGTATTTT,CASLLAGGLGSTDTQYF
TRBV2,16,TRBJ1-4,NA,NA,TGTGCCAGCAGTGTTGAACGAAAGAGGCGAAGTGAAAAACTGTTTTTT,CASSVERKRRSEKLFF
TRBV2,14,TRBJ1-6,NA,NA,TGTGCCAGCAGCGCTTCGGGTAGCCCCGCGGCCCTCCACTTT,CASSASGSPAALHF
TRBV9,15,TRBJ1-2,NA,NA,TGTGCCAGCAGCAAAGACCCCTCCAGCACCTATGGCTACACCTTC,CASSKDPSSTYGYTF
TRBV30,11,TRBJ1-4,NA,NA,TGTGCCTGGAGTGGGACAGAAAAACTGTTTTTT,CAWSGTEKLFF
TRBV30,14,TRBJ2-3,NA,NA,TGTGCCTGGAGTAGGGGTAGCGGAGGGGATACGCAGTATTTT,CAWSRGSGGDTQYF
TRBV7-2,15,TRBJ1-5,TRBD1,NA,TGTGCCAGCAGCTCGGGACAGGGATCTGGGCAGCCCCAGCATTTT,CASSSGQGSGQPQHF
TRBV11-2,15,TRBJ2-5,NA,NA,TGTGCCAGCAGCCTTGTGGGGGCGGAACAAGAGACCCAGTACTTC,CASSLVGAEQETQYF
TRBV7-9,13,TRBJ2-7,NA,few,TGTGCCAGCAGCCGGACAACAGCCTACGAGCAGTACTTC,CASSRTTAYEQYF
TRBV18,15,TRBJ2-1,TRBD1,NA,TGTGCCAGCTCACCACCCGGGACAGAATACAATGAGCAGTTCTTC,CASSPPGTEYNEQFF
TRBV11-1,18,TRBJ2-1,TRBD2,NA,TGTGCCAGCAGCTTAAGAACTAGCGGGAGGGCAAGGGGCAATGAGCAGTTCTTC,CASSLRTSGRARGNEQFF
TRBV6-1,14,TRBJ1-5,NA,NA,TGTGCCAGCAGTTTGGAACAGCCCAATCAGCCCCAGCATTTT,CASSLEQPNQPQHF
TRBV5-4,13,TRBJ1-2,NA,NA,TGTGCCAGCAGCTCGGACAGTTCCGACGGCTACACCTTC,CASSSDSSDGYTF
TRBV28,13,TRBJ1-1,NA,NA,TGTGCCAGCAGTTTAGGGTTAAACACTGAAGCTTTCTTT,CASSLGLNTEAFF
TRBV19,17,TRBJ2-1,TRBD2,NA,TGTGCCAGTAGTACAGACACTAGCGGGACATTCTACAATGAGCAGTTCTTC,CASSTDTSGTFYNEQFF